One sample yielded the 9 T cell receptor beta chains listed below, sequenced in a study of OX40 agonist ivuxolimab in advanced cancers. The assay was immunoSEQ multiplex PCR, and TCRdb's table has in-frame clones only and misses some. In the table there are about 50,000 clones, more than 70% of which are singletons. Sequences were derived from CD4+ or CD8+ T cells sorted from blood, sampled in a trial of the OX40 agonist ivuxolimab. The receptors come from an adult with an advanced solid tumor such as melanoma, head and neck, liver or kidney cancer.

Only one count was recorded for this clone. The CDR3 region is CASSLGTSGGAWETQYF. The CDR3 nucleotides are TGTGCCAGCAGTCTCGGGACTAGCGGGGGGGCATGGGAGACCCAGTACTTC. This chain links TRBV27 with TRBJ2-5; TRBD2 aligns across 16 bases. This CDR3 has 17 amino acids. V shed 5 bases and J 5 bases; nucleotides not matched to a gene: 8. Germline CDR1 reads MNHEY; CDR2 reads SMNVEV (reference sequence).

There are a few counts of this clone. This chain links TRBV11-2 with TRBJ2-7; D possibly corresponds to TRBD1 (6 bases). Trimming took 1 base from V and 4 from J, leaving 8 bases between them. The CDR3 contains 13 residues. Germline loops: CDR1 SGHAT, CDR2 FQNNGV. The CDR3 sequence: CASSLGQVYEQYV. The CDR3 DNA reads as TGTGCCAGCAGCTTAGGACAGGTTTACGAGCAGTACGTC.

This sequence joins TRBV9 and TRBJ1-2; TRBD1 agrees at 7 bases. Germline V gene sequence: CDR1 SGDLS, CDR2 YYNGEE. CDR3 length: 13 amino acids. V lost 3 bases, J lost 4 bases, and 3 bases stayed unmatched. The CDR3: CASSEGAIYGYTF. In DNA form, the CDR3 reads TGTGCCAGCAGCGAGGGGGCTATCTATGGCTACACCTTC. Full variable domain (rest looked up from reference TRBV9 and TRBJ1-2): DSGVTQTPKHLITATGQRVTLRCSPRSGDLSVYWYQQSLDQGLQFLIQYYNGEERAKGNILERFSAQQFPDLHSELNLSSLELGDSALYFCASSEGAIYGYTFGSGTRLTVV.

J is TRBJ1-1 and V is TRBV9, with D hard to call. Germline V gene sequence: CDR1 SGDLS, CDR2 YYNGEE. The V gene lost 3 bases and the J gene lost 5 bases, with 17 bases spanning the gap. The CDR3 runs 15 residues. CDR3 bases: TGTGCCAGCAGCGCTAAGACGGGAGGGTGGACTGAAGCTTTCTTT. Translated, it gives CASSAKTGGWTEAFF.

J is TRBJ2-3 and V is TRBV28; no clear D. With 5 bases removed from V and 5 bases from J, the gap between germline ends came to 5 bases. The CDR3 sequence is 11 residues long. Germline V gene sequence: CDR1 MDHEN, CDR2 SYDVKM. CDR3 bases: TGTGCCAGCAGTGTAATAGATACGCAGTATTTT. This codes for CASSVIDTQYF.

This sequence joins TRBV7-8 and TRBJ2-7; D is perhaps TRBD1 (5 bases). Looked up from germline, CDR1 is SGHVS and CDR2 is FQNEAQ. Trimming took 5 bases from V and 2 from J, leaving 10 bases between them. The CDR3 is made up of 13 amino acids. Here the CDR3 DNA reads TGTGCCAGCAGCCCGGACAACGCCTACGAGCAGTACTTC. It codes for CASSPDNAYEQYF.

The chain carries TRBV28 and TRBJ2-3, with 14 nucleotides matching TRBD2. The ends lost 5 bases at V and 6 bases at J; junction bases unmatched: 10. Germline loops: CDR1 MDHEN, CDR2 SYDVKM. The CDR3 runs 17 residues. CDR3 sequence (DNA): TGTGCCAGCAGTCCCCTGACTAGCGGGGGGGCCTGGGATACGCAGTATTTT. This translates into CASSPLTSGGAWDTQYF.

In its sample, this clone was seen once. V gene TRBV6-1 combines with J gene TRBJ1-1, with D unresolved. The length of the CDR3 is 12 residues. Trimming removed 3 bases at V and 6 bases at J, with 8 bases between. Germline V gives CDR1 MNHNS, CDR2 SASEGT. CDR3 region: CASSDLPSEAFF. CDR3 nucleotide sequence: TGTGCCAGCAGTGACCTACCCTCTGAAGCTTTCTTT.

The CDR3, as DNA: TGTGCCAGCAGTTACACCCCGGGACAGACTAATGGCTACACCTTC. Amino acids: CASSYTPGQTNGYTF. J is TRBJ1-2 and V is TRBV6-5, with 7 bases aligning to TRBD1. V was pared by 2 bases and J by 6 bases, with 9 bases of the junction left unmatched. CDR3 length: 15 residues. Per the germline V gene, CDR1 is MNHEY and CDR2 is SVGAGI.